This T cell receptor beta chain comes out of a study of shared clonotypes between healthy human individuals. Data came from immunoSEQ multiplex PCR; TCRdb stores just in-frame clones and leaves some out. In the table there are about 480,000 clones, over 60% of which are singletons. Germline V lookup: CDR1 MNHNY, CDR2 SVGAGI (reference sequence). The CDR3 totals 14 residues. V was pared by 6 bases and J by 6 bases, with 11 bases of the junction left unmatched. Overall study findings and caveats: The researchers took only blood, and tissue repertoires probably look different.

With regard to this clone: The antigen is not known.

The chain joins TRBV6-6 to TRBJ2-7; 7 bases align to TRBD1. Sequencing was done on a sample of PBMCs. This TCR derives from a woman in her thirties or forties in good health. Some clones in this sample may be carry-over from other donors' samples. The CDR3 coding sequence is TGTGCCAGCAGATCCGACAGGGTTGGCGCCGAGCAGTACTTC. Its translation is CASRSDRVGAEQYF.